The next 32 T cell receptor beta chains were all read from a single sample in a study of cytomegalovirus exposure and HLA in healthy donors. The PCR ran on 60 Vbeta and 13 Jbeta primers. Assay: immunoSEQ multiplex PCR; the TCRdb copy retains only in-frame clones and omits some. Of just over 150,000 clones detected, under 80% appear once; the ten largest clones hold around 1.5%. What was sequenced was PBMCs. The receptor source for this set is a woman in her 30s in good health and CMV-seronegative.

CDR3 nucleotide sequence: TGTGCCAGCAGCTTCCTAGAGGCCGGCTACGAGCAGTACTTC. Protein product: CASSFLEAGYEQYF. This chain joins TRBV7-6 and TRBJ2-7; D is unresolved. The length of the CDR3 is 14 residues. Germline V gene sequence: CDR1 SGHVS, CDR2 FNYEAQ. Trimming cost V 3 bases and J 3 bases, with 12 bases left between them.

The chain couples TRBV19 to TRBJ1-4, with D tentatively TRBD1 (5 bases). The CDR3 extends over 13 amino acids. V shed 3 bases and J shed 6 bases, with 8 bases lying between them. From germline, CDR1 is LNHDA and CDR2 SQIVND (reference sequence). The chain's CDR3 is CASSMIRDEKLFF. The CDR3 DNA is TGTGCCAGTAGTATGATCAGGGATGAAAAACTGTTTTTT.

This chain uses TRBV6-7 with TRBJ1-5; D call uncertain. TRBV6-7 belongs to the ORF category, with a function that is uncertain. This CDR3 is built from 14 residues. The germline V and J ends were trimmed by 7 bases and 3 bases, with 13 bases remaining between them. This CDR3 is CASKYRDDNQPQHF. CDR3 DNA: TGTGCCAGCAAGTACCGGGATGACAATCAGCCCCAGCATTTT.

This chain connects TRBV7-9 to TRBJ2-1; 8 bases are a match to TRBD2. This CDR3 has 15 amino acids. Trimming took 2 bases from V and 7 from J; bases not matched to a gene: 7. Looked up from germline, CDR1 is SEHNR and CDR2 is FQNEAQ (reference sequence). The CDR3 DNA sequence: TGTGCCAGCAGCTTAAAGCGGGGGACGGGGAATGAGCAGTTCTTC. It specifies CASSLKRGTGNEQFF.

V gene TRBV5-1 combines with J gene TRBJ2-5; TRBD2 might be the D (6 bases). The J call is in doubt because the DNA end fits TRBJ2-7 better. CDR3 length: 14 residues. Germline assignment: CDR1 SGHRS and CDR2 YFSETQ. CDR3 nucleotide sequence: TGCGCCAGCAGCTTGTTCGACTACGGGAGCGAGCAGTACTTC. It yields the protein CASSLFDYGSEQYF.

The J gene is TRBJ2-3, the V gene TRBV6-1, with TRBD1 matching 7 bases. Germline trimming cut 6 bases from V and 6 bases from J; bases unmatched to any gene: 12. The CDR3 runs to 15 residues. Per the germline V gene, CDR1 is MNHNS and CDR2 is SASEGT. The CDR3 loop is CASSEDRLRFDTQYF. In nucleotides, the CDR3 is TGTGCCAGCAGCGAGGACAGGCTGCGGTTTGATACGCAGTATTTT.

This chain uses TRBV7-9 with TRBJ1-4; 8 positions match TRBD1. The CDR3 covers 15 residues. J lost 4 bases, V lost 5 bases, and 6 bases had no gene match. Germline values: CDR1 SEHNR, CDR2 FQNEAQ (reference sequence). The CDR3 DNA reads TGTGCCAGCAGCCGATCCAGGGGGCGTAATGAAAAACTGTTTTTT. Its translation: CASSRSRGRNEKLFF.

V gene TRBV7-6 combines with J gene TRBJ2-5; 10 bases match TRBD2. V lost 5 bases to trimming and J lost 5 bases; unmatched junction nucleotides: 8. This CDR3 is built from 15 residues. Germline V gives CDR1 SGHVS, CDR2 FNYEAQ. CDR3 nucleotides: TGTGCCAGCAGCCGTTCCGGGACTAGCGACGAGACCCAGTACTTC. Amino acids: CASSRSGTSDETQYF.

The chain combines TRBV14 with TRBJ1-4; 7 nucleotides align to TRBD1. This CDR3 has 16 amino acids. After removal of 1 base from V and 6 bases from J, the junction contained 8 bases not matched to a gene. Germline CDR1 and CDR2: SGHDN and FVKESK. The DNA for the CDR3 is TGTGCCAGCAGCCAAGCTACCGGGACAGCGCATGAAAAACTGTTTTTT. It is translated as CASSQATGTAHEKLFF.

The chain has TRBV29-1 and TRBJ2-5; TRBD2 might be the D (6 bases). CDR3 length: 12 residues. The V gene lost 4 bases and the J gene lost 4 bases, with 10 bases spanning the gap. The germline V gene has CDR1 SQVTM and CDR2 ANQGSEA. The CDR3: CSVGSGGETQYF. CDR3 bases: TGCAGCGTTGGGTCCGGGGGAGAGACCCAGTACTTC.

The rearrangement joins TRBV4-1 to TRBJ1-2, with 8 bases that match TRBD1. The CDR3 spans 14 residues. Germline values: CDR1 MGHRA, CDR2 YSYEKL. The trim removed 1 base at V and 2 bases at J, leaving 0 bases unmatched. The CDR3 protein is CASSQGDRNYGYTF. In DNA form, the CDR3 reads TGCGCCAGCAGCCAAGGGGACAGGAACTATGGCTACACCTTC.

This clone was observed a handful of times. The genes are TRBV25-1 and TRBJ1-1; the D is unclear. Trimming left V 7 bases short and J 1 base short, with 4 bases between. The CDR3 consists of 11 residues. Germline V gene data show CDR1 as MGHDK and CDR2 as SYGVNS. CDR3 protein: CASTGNTEAFF. In nucleotides, the CDR3 is TGTGCCAGCACCGGGAACACTGAAGCTTTCTTT.

The chain joins TRBV29-1 to TRBJ2-4; 8 positions agree with TRBD2. Germline CDR1 SQVTM, CDR2 ANQGSEA. This CDR3 is 18 amino acids long. Trimming at V came to 7 bases and at J to 0 bases, leaving 17 bases not matched to a gene. CDR3 in DNA: TGCAGCGCCCCGGGGAGCGGGGGCCCCCGCCTAGCCAAAAACATTCAGTACTTC. It translates to CSAPGSGGPRLAKNIQYF.

The chain links TRBV2 to TRBJ2-5, with 7 bases fitting TRBD1. Germline lookup yields CDR1 SNHLY and CDR2 FYNNEI. Trimming removed 7 bases from V and 5 bases from J; junction bases left unmatched: 4. The CDR3 sequence is 12 residues long. In nucleotides, the CDR3 is TGTGCCAGCACAAAGGGGGCGGAGACCCAGTACTTC. Protein product: CASTKGAETQYF.

This clone showed up just once. The chain couples TRBV18 to TRBJ2-1; 9 nucleotides align to TRBD1. The length of the CDR3 is 14 residues. Trimming cost V 7 bases and J 2 bases; bases outside gene matches: 3. Germline CDR1 KGHSH, CDR2 LQKENI. In DNA form, the CDR3 reads TGTGCCAGCTTCCGGGACAGGGCCTACAATGAGCAGTTCTTC. Encoded protein: CASFRDRAYNEQFF.

This chain links TRBV18 with TRBJ2-7; 12 nucleotides align to TRBD2. CDR3 size: 15 residues. V shed 6 bases and J 3 bases; nucleotides not matched to a gene: 6. CDR1 and CDR2 from the germline V gene are KGHSH and LQKENI. CDR3 region: CASSAGTSGRYEQYF. DNA of the CDR3: TGTGCCAGCTCCGCCGGGACTAGCGGGCGCTACGAGCAGTACTTC.

The chain is built from TRBV7-2 and TRBJ2-1, with a tentative D call TRBD2 (6 bases). The CDR3 covers 13 residues. The V end was cut by 5 bases, the J end by 5 bases, with 10 bases between. The V gene's germline CDR1 is SGHTA and CDR2 FQGNSA. The CDR3 is CASSRGLNNEQFF. The CDR3 DNA follows: TGTGCCAGCAGCAGGGGACTGAACAATGAGCAGTTCTTC.

V is TRBV7-5 and J is TRBJ2-7; the DNA was not compared with TRBD2, the D call given in the table. TRBV7-5 is a pseudogene segment. The CDR3 contains 17 residues. The CDR3 loop reads CVRSLLWSVGRPYEQYF. In DNA form, the CDR3 reads TGTGTCAGAAGCTTACTTTGGAGTGTCGGGAGGCCCTACGAGCAGTACTTC.

This chain links TRBV2 with TRBJ2-1; D remains unclear. Germline V gene data show CDR1 as SNHLY and CDR2 as FYNNEI. V lost 3 bases, J lost 3 bases, and 9 bases lay in between. The CDR3 consists of 14 residues. The CDR3 nucleotides are TGTGCCAGCAGTGATGCTTCCGGCTACAATGAGCAGTTCTTC. Residues: CASSDASGYNEQFF.

This clone has a handful of counts. The CDR3 coding sequence is TGTGCCAGCAGCCGGACTAGCGGGGGCCAATACAATGAGCAGTTCTTC. This encodes CASSRTSGGQYNEQFF. The chain is built from TRBV2 and TRBJ2-1, with 13 bases identical to TRBD2. Germline assignment: CDR1 SNHLY and CDR2 FYNNEI. V gave up 6 bases and J gave up 4 bases; unmatched junction bases: 6. The CDR3 has 16 amino acids.

This sequence joins TRBV18 and TRBJ2-1, with 12 bases that match TRBD2. Germline CDR1 KGHSH, CDR2 LQKENI. The CDR3 runs to 16 residues. Trimming cost V 4 bases and J 7 bases; bases outside gene matches: 8. CDR3 coding DNA: TGTGCCAGCTCACGAACTAGCGGGGGGAGTATAAATGAGCAGTTCTTC. Its translation: CASSRTSGGSINEQFF.

J is TRBJ2-1 and V is TRBV30, with TRBD2 matching 7 bases. The CDR3 length is 14 residues. The V gene end was trimmed by 4 bases and the J gene end by 0 bases; junction bases not matched to a gene: 3. The germline CDR1 and CDR2 sequences are GTSNPN and SVGIG (reference sequence). CDR3 region: CAWNGLVSYNEQFF. The CDR3 nucleotides read TGTGCCTGGAACGGACTAGTCTCCTACAATGAGCAGTTCTTC.

The chain couples TRBV29-1 to TRBJ1-3; D uncertain. The germline CDR1 and CDR2 sequences are SQVTM and ANQGSEA. The CDR3 is made up of 14 amino acids. The germline V and J ends were trimmed by 4 bases and 2 bases, with 12 bases remaining between them. This CDR3 reads CSVASGSAGNTIYF. The DNA for the CDR3 is TGCAGCGTTGCTTCAGGATCGGCTGGAAACACCATATATTTT.

CDR3 amino acids: CASSLDRVAEQYF. Written as DNA, the CDR3 is TGTGCCAGCAGTCTAGACCGAGTCGCCGAGCAGTACTTC. The rearrangement links TRBV6-6 to TRBJ2-7; D is unclear. Trimming cost V 5 bases and J 6 bases, with 14 bases left between them. CDR3 size: 13 residues. Germline loops: CDR1 MNHNY, CDR2 SVGAGI (reference sequence).

V is TRBV11-2 and J is TRBJ2-6; the D is unclear. This CDR3 contains 18 residues. CDR1 is SGHAT, CDR2 FQNNGV, per germline. Between the trimmed V and J ends, which lost 1 base and 0 bases, there was a span of 13 bases. The CDR3 coding sequence is TGTGCCAGCAGCTTAGCAGTCCAGGCCTACTCTGGGGCCAACGTCCTGACTTTC. The encoded protein is CASSLAVQAYSGANVLTF.

Of note for this clone: Other DNA sequences in this sample translate to the same CDR3. The chain links TRBV6-5 to TRBJ1-2, with 8 bases that match TRBD1. Per germline, CDR1 MNHEY and CDR2 SVGAGI. The CDR3 runs to 14 residues. With V trimmed by 6 bases and J by 1 base, 4 bases remained unmatched. CDR3 residues: CASRRTGINYGYTF. The CDR3 DNA is TGTGCCAGCAGGAGGACAGGGATTAACTATGGCTACACCTTC.

This clone is a singleton in its sample. J is TRBJ2-1 and V is TRBV29-1, with 7 bases aligning to TRBD1. Per the germline V gene, CDR1 is SQVTM and CDR2 is ANQGSEA. This CDR3 spans 13 amino acids. The CDR3 protein is CLGTEGSNNEQFF. CDR3 DNA: TGCCTCGGGACAGAAGGGTCAAACAATGAGCAGTTCTTC.

This clone showed up just a few times. This sequence joins TRBV6-6 and TRBJ2-3; possibly TRBD2 for D (6 bases). This CDR3 has 14 residues. Germline V gives CDR1 MNHNY, CDR2 SVGAGI (reference sequence). Trimming left V 5 bases short and J 2 bases short, with 11 bases between. CDR3 DNA: TGTGCCAGCAGTCGGGGACTGCCCACAGATACGCAGTATTTT. It specifies CASSRGLPTDTQYF.

The rearrangement uses TRBV5-4 and TRBJ2-2; 7 bases map to TRBD1. Germline trimming cut 0 bases from V and 5 bases from J; bases unmatched to any gene: 1. The CDR3 extends over 14 amino acids. Looked up from germline, CDR1 is SGHNT and CDR2 is YYREEE (reference sequence). DNA of the CDR3: TGTGCCAGCAGCTTGGACAGGGGTACCGGGGAGCTGTTTTTT. Protein sequence: CASSLDRGTGELFF.

The chain recombines TRBV2 with TRBJ1-1, with TRBD1 identical over 11 bases. V shed 5 bases, J shed 4 bases, and the junction held 12 bases outside the gene matches. This CDR3 has 17 amino acids. Germline V gene sequence: CDR1 SNHLY, CDR2 FYNNEI. CDR3 residues: CASSIGQGAGGGTEAFF. CDR3 DNA: TGTGCCAGCAGTATTGGACAGGGGGCTGGGGGGGGCACTGAAGCTTTCTTT.

V gene TRBV27 combines with J gene TRBJ2-3; 8 bases match TRBD2. The CDR3 has 15 amino acids. J gave up 2 bases and V 5 bases, and 6 bases lay outside the gene matches. CDR1 is MNHEY, CDR2 SMNVEV, per germline (reference sequence). The CDR3 region is CASSKAGATTDTQYF. The DNA of the CDR3 is TGTGCCAGCAGTAAAGCGGGGGCGACCACAGATACGCAGTATTTT.

The V call is TRBV9, the J call TRBJ1-3, with unresolved D. V lost 4 bases and J 0 bases, leaving 8 bases between the germline ends. The CDR3 loop spans 14 amino acids. Germline CDR1 reads SGDLS; CDR2 reads YYNGEE. The CDR3 nucleotides read TGTGCCAGCAGCTCCACCGGCTCTGGAAACACCATATATTTT. This sequence encodes CASSSTGSGNTIYF. The full variable domain, completed using reference TRBV9 and TRBJ1-3, is DSGVTQTPKHLITATGQRVTLRCSPRSGDLSVYWYQQSLDQGLQFLIQYYNGEERAKGNILERFSAQQFPDLHSELNLSSLELGDSALYFCASSSTGSGNTIYFGEGSWLTVV.